This passage covers 20 T cell receptor beta chains from one sample sequenced in a study of blood T cell repertoires in COVID-19. Clones were read by immunoSEQ multiplex PCR, and TCRdb kept only the in-frame ones, dropping some. Among 200,000 or so clones listed, roughly 80% were seen once. Input material: peripheral blood. The receptors stem from a man in his 60s with COVID-19, enrolled during active disease.

This chain uses TRBV6-6 with TRBJ1-5, with TRBD1 matching 12 bases. The ends lost 5 bases at V and 1 base at J; junction bases unmatched: 6. Germline V gene sequence: CDR1 MNHNY, CDR2 SVGAGI (reference sequence). The CDR3 contains 17 residues. The CDR3 here is CASSHRGQGASNQPQHF. The CDR3 DNA reads as TGTGCCAGCAGTCATCGGGGACAGGGGGCCAGCAATCAGCCCCAGCATTTT.

The chain carries TRBV19 and TRBJ1-1, with TRBD1 matching over 9 bases. Per the germline V gene, CDR1 is LNHDA and CDR2 is SQIVND (reference sequence). This CDR3 has 13 residues. V dropped 6 bases and J dropped 4; count of bases not matched to a gene: 3. The CDR3 is CASSLTGGTEAFF. The CDR3 DNA reads as TGTGCCAGTAGCCTGACAGGGGGCACTGAAGCTTTCTTT.

V usage is TRBV5-4 and J usage is TRBJ2-3, with TRBD2 matching 9 bases. CDR1 and CDR2 (germline): SGHNT, YYREEE (reference sequence). The CDR3 sequence is 15 residues long. The V and J ends lost 4 bases and 5 bases, in that order; junction bases with no gene match: 8. CDR3 sequence: CASSGLASGKDTQYF. The CDR3 DNA reads as TGTGCCAGCAGCGGATTGGCTAGCGGGAAAGATACGCAGTATTTT.

The chain uses TRBV10-3 and TRBJ1-1; 9 bases map to TRBD1. Germline lookup yields CDR1 ENHRY and CDR2 SYGVKD. J was trimmed by 7 bases and V by 7 bases; bases with no gene match: 13. The CDR3 is made up of 15 amino acids. The CDR3 region has the DNA TGTGCCATCAATTTCTCCGGGACAGGGTCCAGTGAAGCTTTCTTT. It specifies CAINFSGTGSSEAFF.

This clone was counted a single time. V is TRBV7-3 and J is TRBJ1-1, with 7 bases that match TRBD1. V dropped 5 bases and J dropped 3; count of bases not matched to a gene: 3. Germline V gene data show CDR1 as SGHTA and CDR2 as FQGTGA. The CDR3 spans 13 residues. The CDR3 region is CASSPDRDTEAFF. The CDR3 DNA follows: TGTGCCAGCAGCCCCGACAGGGACACTGAAGCTTTCTTT.

The chain uses TRBV5-1 and TRBJ1-1; 8 nucleotides match TRBD1. CDR3 length: 16 residues. V shed 0 bases, J shed 5 bases, and the junction held 9 bases outside the gene matches. Germline V lookup: CDR1 SGHRS, CDR2 YFSETQ. Written as DNA, the CDR3 is TGCGCCAGCAGCTTGGGGCGTGGGGGGACAGGAACTGAAGCTTTCTTT. Translating it yields CASSLGRGGTGTEAFF.

The gene calls are TRBV6-5 and TRBJ1-6; possible D gene TRBD1, 5 bases. Germline CDR1 reads MNHEY; CDR2 reads SVGAGI. The ends were cut back, 0 bases at V and 10 bases at J, with 13 bases in the middle. The CDR3 has 15 amino acids. CDR3 sequence: CASSYSMGGISPLHF. The CDR3 DNA is TGTGCCAGCAGTTACTCGATGGGGGGTATATCACCCCTCCACTTT.

The gene calls are TRBV5-6 and TRBJ2-3; TRBD2 aligns across 8 bases. Losses at the gene ends were 0 bases for V and 3 bases for J; bases not matched to a gene: 6. Looked up from germline, CDR1 is SGHDT and CDR2 is YYEEEE. The CDR3 has 16 amino acids. The CDR3 nucleotides read TGTGCCAGCAGCTTGGGAAGCGGGAGCGGAACAGATACGCAGTATTTT. It yields the protein CASSLGSGSGTDTQYF.

The chain carries TRBV25-1 and TRBJ2-3; D remains ambiguous. The CDR3 extends over 14 amino acids. V was pared by 6 bases and J by 3 bases, with 13 bases between. Germline lookup yields CDR1 MGHDK and CDR2 SYGVNS. CDR3: CASRSFGSTDTQYF. For the CDR3, the DNA is TGTGCCAGCAGGAGCTTCGGGTCTACAGATACGCAGTATTTT.

The chain uses TRBV5-1 and TRBJ1-2; 8 nucleotides agree with TRBD1. V trimming: 4 bases; J trimming: 7 bases; junction bases outside the gene matches: 9. Germline V gene data show CDR1 as SGHRS and CDR2 as YFSETQ. The CDR3 has 14 amino acids. DNA for the CDR3: TGCGCCAGCAGCGTCGGACAGGGTTGGGCTGGCTACACCTTC. Translation gives CASSVGQGWAGYTF. Full variable domain (outside the CDR3, taken from reference TRBV5-1 and TRBJ1-2): KAGVTQTPRYLIKTRGQQVTLSCSPISGHRSVSWYQQTPGQGLQFLFEYFSETQRNKGNFPGRFSGRQFSNSRSEMNVSTLELGDSALYLCASSVGQGWAGYTFGSGTRLTVV.

The V call is TRBV5-1, the J call TRBJ2-2; 10 nucleotides align to TRBD1. The germline V gene encodes CDR1 SGHRS and CDR2 YFSETQ. The CDR3 extends over 16 amino acids. With V trimmed by 4 bases and J by 3 bases, 6 bases remained unmatched. CDR3 protein: CASSPRTGGDTGELFF. In nucleotides, the CDR3 is TGCGCCAGCAGCCCGCGGACAGGGGGGGACACCGGGGAGCTGTTTTTT.

The chain is built from TRBV30 and TRBJ1-6; 7 bases line up with TRBD1. Trimming removed 0 bases from V and 7 bases from J; junction bases left unmatched: 6. CDR3 size: 15 residues. Germline V CDR1 and CDR2: GTSNPN, SVGIG (reference sequence). The CDR3 reads CAWSVMGQQNSPLHF. CDR3 nucleotide sequence: TGTGCCTGGAGTGTAATGGGACAGCAAAATTCACCCCTCCACTTT.

The chain links TRBV15 to TRBJ1-5; no firm D call. V gave up 0 bases and J gave up 0 bases, with 6 bases separating them. CDR1 is LNHNV, CDR2 YYDKDF, per germline (reference sequence). The CDR3 spans 15 residues. The CDR3 is CATSREHISNQPQHF. DNA for the CDR3: TGTGCCACCAGCAGAGAACATATTAGCAATCAGCCCCAGCATTTT.

The chain combines TRBV2 with TRBJ2-4; 8 nucleotides match TRBD2. Germline V gene sequence: CDR1 SNHLY, CDR2 FYNNEI. Trimming at V came to 2 bases and at J to 8 bases, leaving 5 bases not matched to a gene. The CDR3 consists of 14 residues. CDR3 in amino acids: CASSERGTRHIQYF. The CDR3 bases are TGTGCCAGCAGTGAAAGGGGGACTAGACACATTCAGTACTTC. The variable domain in full, with the rest retrieved from reference TRBV2 and TRBJ2-4, is EPEVTQTPSHQVTQMGQEVILRCVPISNHLYFYWYRQILGQKVEFLVSFYNNEISEKSEIFDDQFSVERPDGSNFTLKIRSTKLEDSAMYFCASSERGTRHIQYFGAGTRLSVL.

CDR3 nucleotides: TGCAGCGTGGCACCAGGGGCGGGCAATCAGCCCCAGCATTTT. As protein: CSVAPGAGNQPQHF. J is TRBJ1-5 and V is TRBV29-1, with D maybe TRBD1 (6 bases). V lost 6 bases and J 2 bases, leaving 14 bases between the germline ends. Germline V gene sequence: CDR1 SQVTM, CDR2 ANQGSEA. The CDR3 extends over 14 amino acids.

CDR3 protein: CASSLKTNTKSEQYF. CDR3 nucleotides: TGCGCCAGCAGCTTGAAGACTAATACGAAGAGCGAGCAGTACTTC. The V and J genes are TRBV5-1 and TRBJ2-7; D is perhaps TRBD2 (5 bases). The CDR3 is 15 amino acids. Trimming shortened V by 1 base and J by 6 bases, and 17 bases separated the two germline ends. Germline V gene lookup returns CDR1 SGHRS and CDR2 YFSETQ.

V gene TRBV29-1 combines with J gene TRBJ2-4, with D possibly being TRBD2 (5 bases). Trimming cost V 5 bases and J 3 bases, with 14 bases left between them. Germline CDR1 SQVTM, CDR2 ANQGSEA. The CDR3 length is 14 residues. This CDR3 is CSVYVGGFKNIQYF. In nucleotides, the CDR3 is TGCAGCGTTTACGTCGGCGGGTTCAAAAACATTCAGTACTTC.

The chain links TRBV28 to TRBJ2-1; 10 bases are shared with TRBD1. There are 15 residues in the CDR3. CDR1 and CDR2 from the germline V gene are MDHEN and SYDVKM. J gave up 7 bases and V 5 bases, and 8 bases lay outside the gene matches. The CDR3 protein is CASSPDRGPLNEQFF. CDR3 bases: TGTGCCAGCAGTCCCGACAGGGGGCCCCTAAATGAGCAGTTCTTC. The full variable domain, with the rest looked up from reference TRBV28 and TRBJ2-1, is DVKVTQSSRYLVKRTGEKVFLECVQDMDHENMFWYRQDPGLGLRLIYFSYDVKMKEKGDIPEGYSVSREKKERFSLILESASTNQTSMYLCASSPDRGPLNEQFFGPGTRLTVL.

This chain links TRBV5-4 with TRBJ2-1, with D tentatively TRBD1 (6 bases). The CDR3 has 15 amino acids. Trimming stripped 5 bases from V and 6 bases from J, with 18 bases between. Germline V gene lookup returns CDR1 SGHNT and CDR2 YYREEE (reference sequence). CDR3 sequence reads: CASSWSGIRGNEQFF. Written as DNA, the CDR3 is TGTGCCAGCAGTTGGAGCGGCATCAGGGGCAATGAGCAGTTCTTC.

This clone has a handful of counts. The CDR3 nucleotides read TGTGCCAGTAGTCACAGGGTAAGCTCCTACAATGAGCAGTTCTTC. The encoded protein is CASSHRVSSYNEQFF. The chain joins TRBV19 to TRBJ2-1; D possibly corresponds to TRBD1 (6 bases). The CDR3 runs to 15 residues. The germline CDR1 and CDR2 sequences are LNHDA and SQIVND (reference sequence). The V end was cut by 5 bases, the J end by 0 bases, with 11 bases between.